What follows are 30 T cell receptor beta chains derived from one specimen sequenced in a study of chemoradiotherapy in HPV16-positive cancers. Sequencing was performed with immunoSEQ multiplex PCR; in TCRdb, only in-frame clones are kept and a portion is missing. The repertoire consists of fewer than 70,000 clones, with more than 90% occurring once and the leading ten covering 2.5% to 4%. Sequences were derived from blood, sampled from a patient who underwent chemoradiotherapy. The source is a human donor with HPV-associated anogenital cancer.

This sequence joins TRBV9 and TRBJ2-1; 7 bases align to TRBD2. The CDR3 is 14 amino acids. The germline V gene has CDR1 SGDLS and CDR2 YYNGEE. The junction had 6 bases not matched to a gene; V was cut back by 4 bases and J by 5 bases. The CDR3 spells CASSPSGIHNEQFF. In DNA form, the CDR3 reads TGTGCCAGCAGCCCGAGCGGGATCCACAATGAGCAGTTCTTC.

The chain is built from TRBV27 and TRBJ1-2; 7 positions agree with TRBD1. The CDR3 has 14 residues. V was pared by 6 bases and J by 4 bases, with 8 bases of the junction left unmatched. The germline gives CDR1 MNHEY, CDR2 SMNVEV (reference sequence). The CDR3 DNA is TGTGCCAGCAGCCCAGGGGGACAGAGCTATGGCTACACCTTC. It specifies CASSPGGQSYGYTF.

This clone came up a few times. The chain is built from TRBV7-2 and TRBJ1-3; a possible D gene is TRBD1 (5 bases). The CDR3 has 15 amino acids. Germline V gene lookup returns CDR1 SGHTA and CDR2 FQGNSA. Deletions cut 6 bases from V and 0 bases from J, with 12 bases between. This CDR3 is CASRVGGSSGNTIYF. The CDR3 nucleotides are TGTGCCAGCAGGGTGGGGGGAAGCTCTGGAAACACCATATATTTT.

Notes on this clone: The junction does not match germline at one end; this may be a read error. The same CDR3 arises from other DNA sequences in this sample as well. V gene TRBV7-7 combines with J gene TRBJ2-2; D might be TRBD1 (5 bases). This CDR3 spans 15 amino acids. Germline values: CDR1 SSHAT, CDR2 FNYEAQ (reference sequence). The CDR3 is CASSLATGNTGELFF. CDR3 nucleotide sequence: TGTGCTAGCAGCTTGGCTACAGGGAACACCGGGGAGCTGTTTTTT.

The V gene is TRBV19, the J gene TRBJ1-2; weak D call: TRBD1 (5 bases). CDR1 and CDR2 from the germline V gene are LNHDA and SQIVND (reference sequence). This CDR3 is 15 amino acids long. Trimming left V 3 bases short and J 2 bases short, with 13 bases between. The CDR3 sequence is CASSMPGEGNYGYTF. CDR3 nucleotides: TGTGCCAGTAGTATGCCCGGGGAGGGGAACTATGGCTACACCTTC.

This clone was recorded a few times. This chain joins TRBV9 and TRBJ2-1; 8 bases map to TRBD2. Trimming took 2 bases from V and 1 from J; bases not matched to a gene: 5. Germline V gene sequence: CDR1 SGDLS, CDR2 YYNGEE. The CDR3 covers 16 residues. CDR3 sequence (DNA): TGTGCCAGCAGCGTGGTTAGACTAGCGTCCTACAATGAGCAGTTCTTC. Translation gives CASSVVRLASYNEQFF. Together with reference TRBV9 and TRBJ2-1, the CDR3 gives the full variable domain: DSGVTQTPKHLITATGQRVTLRCSPRSGDLSVYWYQQSLDQGLQFLIQYYNGEERAKGNILERFSAQQFPDLHSELNLSSLELGDSALYFCASSVVRLASYNEQFFGPGTRLTVL.

This clone was seen more than once but under ten times. V gene TRBV6-5 combines with J gene TRBJ1-1; 9 bases match TRBD1. CDR1 and CDR2 (germline): MNHEY, SVGAGI. The length of the CDR3 is 16 residues. Germline trimming cut 2 bases from V and 5 bases from J; bases unmatched to any gene: 9. CDR3 loop: CASSYTTTGGFTEAFF. CDR3 bases: TGTGCCAGCAGTTACACGACAACAGGGGGCTTTACTGAAGCTTTCTTT.

The rearrangement uses TRBV2 and TRBJ2-3; the match to TRBD1 covers 10 bases. Germline CDR1 is SNHLY and CDR2 is FYNNEI. There are 14 residues in the CDR3. Trimming at V came to 7 bases and at J to 4 bases, leaving 5 bases not matched to a gene. CDR3 DNA sequence: TGTGCCAGCAATATAGGACAGGGGGCAGATACGCAGTATTTT. Its translation is CASNIGQGADTQYF.

The chain is built from TRBV5-4 and TRBJ2-5; D may correspond to TRBD1 or TRBD2 (5 bases each). The CDR3 loop spans 14 amino acids. Trimming shortened V by 0 bases and J by 6 bases, and 12 bases separated the two germline ends. CDR1 and CDR2 (germline): SGHNT, YYREEE (reference sequence). The CDR3 region is CASSLALEGQTQYF. Written as DNA, the CDR3 is TGTGCCAGCAGCTTGGCCCTAGAGGGGCAGACCCAGTACTTC.

In this sample, this clone is medium-sized (0.01 to 0.1%). The CDR3 DNA follows: TGTGCCAGTAGTGCCGGGACAGGGGGCTCCAACTATGGCTACACCTTC. It is translated as CASSAGTGGSNYGYTF. The gene calls are TRBV19 and TRBJ1-2; 12 nucleotides agree with TRBD1. Trimming removed 5 bases from V and 2 bases from J; junction bases left unmatched: 6. The CDR3 is made up of 16 amino acids. Germline CDR1 and CDR2: LNHDA and SQIVND (reference sequence). Supplemented by reference TRBV19 and TRBJ1-2, the full variable domain reads DGGITQSPKYLFRKEGQNVTLSCEQNLNHDAMYWYRQDPGQGLRLIYYSQIVNDFQKGDIAEGYSVSREKKESFPLTVTSAQKNPTAFYLCASSAGTGGSNYGYTFGSGTRLTVV.

The gene calls are TRBV27 and TRBJ1-4; TRBD1 matches at 8 bases. V shed 4 bases and J 2 bases; nucleotides not matched to a gene: 6. This CDR3 region has 16 residues. Germline CDR1 reads MNHEY; CDR2 reads SMNVEV (reference sequence). This chain's CDR3 is CASSSGGRLTNEKLFF. As DNA, the CDR3 is TGTGCCAGCAGTTCAGGGGGCCGCCTTACTAATGAAAAACTGTTTTTT.

The chain is built from TRBV7-9 and TRBJ1-2; TRBD1 matches at 8 bases. V lost 7 bases and J lost 2; bases outside the gene matches: 6. The CDR3 contains 14 residues. CDR1 and CDR2 (germline): SEHNR, FQNEAQ (reference sequence). The CDR3 sequence is CASTRQGPNYGYTF. For the CDR3, the DNA is TGTGCCAGCACCAGACAGGGGCCCAACTATGGCTACACCTTC.

This chain uses TRBV29-1 with TRBJ2-3; TRBD2 might be the D (5 bases). The CDR3 spans 12 residues. Germline CDR1 SQVTM, CDR2 ANQGSEA. V lost 1 base, J lost 8 bases, and 10 bases lay in between. This CDR3 is CSVEVDGGTQYF. The CDR3 DNA follows: TGCAGCGTTGAAGTTGATGGAGGTACGCAGTATTTT.

The V gene is TRBV11-2, the J gene TRBJ1-2; no definite D call. The CDR3 is 14 amino acids. V lost 0 bases and J 5 bases, leaving 10 bases between the germline ends. Germline V gene data show CDR1 as SGHAT and CDR2 as FQNNGV. This CDR3 is CASSLEGKSYGYTF. The CDR3 bases are TGTGCCAGCAGCTTAGAGGGCAAAAGTTATGGCTACACCTTC. Full variable domain (rest looked up from reference TRBV11-2 and TRBJ1-2): EAGVAQSPRYKIIEKRQSVAFWCNPISGHATLYWYQQILGQGPKLLIQFQNNGVVDDSQLPKDRFSAERLKGVDSTLKIQPAKLEDSAVYLCASSLEGKSYGYTFGSGTRLTVV.

The chain links TRBV6-1 to TRBJ1-2; no reliable D call. The CDR3 runs 14 residues. Deletions cut 3 bases from V and 7 bases from J, with 15 bases between. Germline values: CDR1 MNHNS, CDR2 SASEGT. CDR3 amino acids: CASSESALGGGYTF. CDR3 DNA sequence: TGTGCCAGCAGTGAGTCGGCGCTGGGCGGTGGCTACACCTTC.

The chain recombines TRBV7-9 with TRBJ2-6; 10 bases map to TRBD1. The CDR3 consists of 16 residues. J lost 0 bases, V lost 11 bases, and 7 bases had no gene match. Germline values: CDR1 SEHNR, CDR2 FQNEAQ (reference sequence). The DNA of the CDR3 is TGTGCCGGGGGGGACAGGGGCCCCTCTGGGGCCAACGTCCTGACTTTC. Translated: CAGGDRGPSGANVLTF.

V usage is TRBV28 and J usage is TRBJ1-4; D perhaps matches TRBD1 (5 bases). The CDR3 is 13 residues long. Germline V CDR1 and CDR2: MDHEN, SYDVKM. V was shortened by 5 bases and J by 10 bases, with 14 bases between the two germline ends. The CDR3 loop reads CASSVVSQGKLFF. The CDR3 nucleotides are TGTGCCAGCAGTGTAGTAAGCCAGGGAAAACTGTTTTTT.

This rearrangement joins TRBV7-2 to TRBJ1-1, with D hard to call. This CDR3 has 13 residues. Germline values: CDR1 SGHTA, CDR2 FQGNSA. V was cut by 2 bases and J by 4 bases, with 8 bases left in between. Here the CDR3 reads CASSLLQLTEAFF. As DNA, the CDR3 is TGTGCCAGCAGCTTACTCCAGCTCACTGAAGCTTTCTTT.

The chain links TRBV19 to TRBJ2-7, with D perhaps assigned TRBD1 or TRBD2 (6 bases each). The germline gives CDR1 LNHDA, CDR2 SQIVND (reference sequence). Trimming took off 7 bases at V and 2 bases at J, with 21 bases between the two ends. The CDR3 has 16 residues. CDR3 in DNA: TGTGCCAGTAAGGGACCCGCCGGGGGCATTACCTACGAGCAGTACTTC. Translation gives CASKGPAGGITYEQYF.

CDR3: CASSEGQGGGGYTF. CDR3 DNA: TGTGCCAGCAGCGAGGGACAGGGGGGTGGAGGCTACACCTTC. The rearrangement links TRBV6-5 to TRBJ1-2, with TRBD1 matching 11 bases. V shed 6 bases and J 8 bases; nucleotides not matched to a gene: 8. The CDR3 sequence is 14 residues long. Germline V CDR1 and CDR2: MNHEY, SVGAGI.

The chain combines TRBV18 with TRBJ1-5; a possible D gene is TRBD1 (6 bases). CDR3 length: 15 residues. Germline V lookup: CDR1 KGHSH, CDR2 LQKENI. V gave up 1 base and J gave up 1 base, with 8 bases separating them. The CDR3 sequence is CASSPQGGSNQPQHF. Here the CDR3 DNA reads TGTGCCAGCTCACCACAGGGGGGCAGCAATCAGCCCCAGCATTTT.

The V and J genes are TRBV30 and TRBJ2-1; a possible D gene is TRBD2 (6 bases). The V and J ends lost 3 bases and 7 bases respectively, with 16 bases between them. The CDR3 runs 14 residues. The V gene's germline CDR1 is GTSNPN and CDR2 SVGIG (reference sequence). The CDR3 loop reads CAWRDSGAWNEQFF. CDR3 bases: TGTGCCTGGAGGGATAGCGGCGCTTGGAATGAGCAGTTCTTC.

In this sample, this clone turned up once. This chain uses TRBV9 with TRBJ2-2; maybe TRBD2 (6 bases). The germline V gene has CDR1 SGDLS and CDR2 YYNGEE. The CDR3 length is 13 residues. Trimming shortened V by 3 bases and J by 7 bases, and 10 bases separated the two germline ends. The CDR3 region has the DNA TGTGCCAGCAGCGGGAGGGCTGGCGGGGAGCTGTTTTTT. Translating it yields CASSGRAGGELFF.

This chain joins TRBV5-8 and TRBJ1-4, with a weak D call TRBD1 (5 bases). This CDR3 contains 16 residues. Germline V gene data show CDR1 as SGHTS and CDR2 as YDEGEE. Trimming cost V 1 base and J 0 bases, with 10 bases left between them. The CDR3 loop is CASSLYGGSTNEKLFF. In DNA form, the CDR3 reads TGTGCCAGCAGCTTGTACGGGGGATCAACTAATGAAAAACTGTTTTTT. Based on the CDR3 plus reference TRBV5-8 and TRBJ1-4, the full variable domain is EAGVTQSPTHLIKTRGQQATLRCSPISGHTSVYWYQQALGLGLQFLLWYDEGEERNRGNFPPRFSGRQFPNYSSELNVNALELEDSALYLCASSLYGGSTNEKLFFGSGTQLSVL.

The rearrangement links TRBV10-2 to TRBJ1-4; tentatively, D is TRBD1 (5 bases). The V gene lost 3 bases and the J gene lost 8 bases, with 10 bases spanning the gap. From germline, CDR1 is WSHSY and CDR2 SAAADI. This CDR3 is 13 amino acids long. This CDR3 reads CASSERGKEKLFF. For the CDR3, the DNA is TGCGCCAGCAGTGAACGGGGGAAGGAAAAACTGTTTTTT.

The J gene is TRBJ2-2, the V gene TRBV9; D might be TRBD1 or TRBD2, each matching 5 bases. The CDR3 extends over 16 amino acids. Germline V lookup: CDR1 SGDLS, CDR2 YYNGEE. Trimming removed 3 bases from V and 0 bases from J, with 12 bases in between. CDR3 coding DNA: TGTGCCAGCAGCGCGCCCGGGACGCCGAACACCGGGGAGCTGTTTTTT. It specifies CASSAPGTPNTGELFF. Combining the CDR3 with reference TRBV9 and TRBJ2-2 gives the whole variable domain DSGVTQTPKHLITATGQRVTLRCSPRSGDLSVYWYQQSLDQGLQFLIQYYNGEERAKGNILERFSAQQFPDLHSELNLSSLELGDSALYFCASSAPGTPNTGELFFGEGSRLTVL.

This clone has more than one count but fewer than ten. J is TRBJ1-4 and V is TRBV5-6; 7 bases align to TRBD1. Germline V gene data show CDR1 as SGHDT and CDR2 as YYEEEE. The CDR3 is 17 residues long. V dropped 1 base and J dropped 5; count of bases not matched to a gene: 11. The CDR3 sequence: CASSLTRGGTDNEKLFF. In DNA form, the CDR3 reads TGTGCCAGCAGCTTGACCAGGGGTGGGACAGACAATGAAAAACTGTTTTTT.

The chain employs TRBV6-5 and TRBJ1-2, with 7 bases that match TRBD1. V gave up 2 bases and J gave up 3 bases; unmatched junction bases: 9. CDR3 length: 16 residues. The germline gives CDR1 MNHEY, CDR2 SVGAGI. The CDR3 protein is CASSYSRGAVDYGYTF. CDR3 coding DNA: TGTGCCAGCAGTTACAGCAGGGGGGCCGTGGACTATGGCTACACCTTC.

The rearrangement joins TRBV11-2 to TRBJ2-6; TRBD1 might be the D (6 bases). V lost 3 bases, J lost 5 bases, and 14 bases lay in between. The length of the CDR3 is 16 residues. CDR1 is SGHAT and CDR2 is FQNNGV in the germline V gene. This chain's CDR3 is CASSFRGYQRANVLTF. As DNA, the CDR3 is TGTGCCAGCAGCTTCAGGGGCTACCAACGGGCCAACGTCCTGACTTTC.

V usage is TRBV5-4 and J usage is TRBJ1-2; D may be TRBD1 (6 bases). Germline loops: CDR1 SGHNT, CDR2 YYREEE (reference sequence). V was shortened by 2 bases and J by 5 bases, with 19 bases between the two germline ends. CDR3 size: 16 residues. The CDR3 loop is CASSFGGYGGRYGYTF. The DNA for the CDR3 is TGTGCCAGCAGCTTCGGTGGTTATGGGGGGCGATATGGCTACACCTTC.